This T cell receptor (beta chain) emerged from a study of OX40 agonist ivuxolimab in advanced cancers. Turning to the study itself: Melanoma, hepatocellular carcinoma, head and neck or renal cell cancer occurred in dose-escalation patients. Notes on the study in general: Expanded clones were, on average, more numerous among CD8+ T cells than CD4+. Also present in some nonresponders was a low level of normalized T-cell clonal expansion. It was not determined which antigens were specifically recognized by the peripheral T cells that had undergone clonal expansion.

As to this clone: Antigen specificity is unknown.

Germline V gene data show CDR1 as SGHTA and CDR2 as FQGNSA. CDR3 size: 16 residues. The germline V and J ends were trimmed by 5 bases and 3 bases, with 18 bases remaining between them. Clones were sequenced by immunoSEQ multiplex PCR, and TCRdb holds only the in-frame ones, with some missing. This sample yields around 84,000 clones, of which 90% to 95% are seen a single time; roughly 9.6% belongs to the top ten. Material: CD4+ or CD8+ T cells sorted from blood, obtained in a trial of the OX40 agonist ivuxolimab. The V gene is TRBV7-2, the J gene TRBJ2-3; possible D gene TRBD2, 6 bases. The source of this sequence is an adult with an advanced solid tumor such as melanoma, head and neck, liver or kidney cancer. In DNA, the CDR3 is TGTGCCAGCAGCCCCCGGGTCCGACTAGTAACAGATACGCAGTATTTT. This sequence encodes CASSPRVRLVTDTQYF.